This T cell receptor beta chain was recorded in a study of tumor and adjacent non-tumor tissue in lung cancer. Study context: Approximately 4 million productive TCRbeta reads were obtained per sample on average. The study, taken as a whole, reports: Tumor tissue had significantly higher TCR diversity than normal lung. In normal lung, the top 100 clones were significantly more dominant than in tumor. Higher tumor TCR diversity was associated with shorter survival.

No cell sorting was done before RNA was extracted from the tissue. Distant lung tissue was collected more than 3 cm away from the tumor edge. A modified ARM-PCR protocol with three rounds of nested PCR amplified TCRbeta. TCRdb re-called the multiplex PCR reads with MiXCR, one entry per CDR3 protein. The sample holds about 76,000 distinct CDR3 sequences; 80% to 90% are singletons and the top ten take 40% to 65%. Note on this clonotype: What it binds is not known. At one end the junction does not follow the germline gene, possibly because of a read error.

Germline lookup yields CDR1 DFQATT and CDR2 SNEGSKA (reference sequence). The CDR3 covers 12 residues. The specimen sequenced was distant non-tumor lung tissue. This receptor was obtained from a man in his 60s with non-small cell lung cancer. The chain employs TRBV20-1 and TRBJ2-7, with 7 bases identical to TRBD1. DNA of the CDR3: TGCAGTGCTGGAGAGAACAGGGGCGAGCAGTACTTT. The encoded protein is CSAGENRGEQYF.